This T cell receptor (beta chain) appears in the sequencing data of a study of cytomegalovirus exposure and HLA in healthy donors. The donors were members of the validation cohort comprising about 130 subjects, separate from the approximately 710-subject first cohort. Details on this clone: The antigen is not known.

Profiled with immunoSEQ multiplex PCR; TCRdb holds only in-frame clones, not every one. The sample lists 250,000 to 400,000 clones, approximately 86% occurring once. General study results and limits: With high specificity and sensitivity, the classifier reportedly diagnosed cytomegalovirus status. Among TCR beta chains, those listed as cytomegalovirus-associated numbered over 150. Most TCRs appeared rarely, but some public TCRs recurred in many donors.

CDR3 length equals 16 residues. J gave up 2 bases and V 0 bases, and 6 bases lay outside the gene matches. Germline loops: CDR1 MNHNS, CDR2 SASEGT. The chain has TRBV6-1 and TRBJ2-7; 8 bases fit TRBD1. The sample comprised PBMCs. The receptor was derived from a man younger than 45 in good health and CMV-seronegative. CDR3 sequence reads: CASSEAQGAQPYEQYF. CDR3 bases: TGTGCCAGCAGTGAAGCCCAGGGGGCACAACCCTACGAGCAGTACTTC.